The clone carrying this T cell receptor (beta chain) has a count of ten or more. No antigen is known for it. The data originate from a study of T-cell reconstitution after alpha-beta-depleted transplantation in children. Preparation of the TCRbeta library was carried out with unique molecular identifiers. TCRdb re-called the PCR reads through MiXCR, storing one row per CDR3 protein. The sample includes about 980,000 distinct CDR3 sequences, around 30% of them seen just once. Study-wide results and limits: Several hundred graft clones that had expanded were reportedly the source of alpha-beta T cells about two months after transplant. Some patients' high day-60 TCRbeta diversity was traced to surviving recipient T cells and thymic progenitors. Newly made T cells mostly supplied T-cell counts and diversity one year after transplant.

Looked up from germline, CDR1 is MNHEY and CDR2 is SVGAGI. V was pared by 4 bases and J by 1 base, with 13 bases between. CDR3 length: 15 residues. The rearrangement links TRBV6-5 to TRBJ2-5, with a tentative D call TRBD1 (5 bases). The TCR sequence derives from a boy under two years old who had a stem cell transplant for SCID, so the T cells may come from the graft donor. Sequencing used PBMCs, mostly from graft donor cells, obtained 360 days after TCRalphabeta/CD19-depleted stem cell transplant. CDR3 DNA sequence: TGTGCCAGCAGTTCATTCCAGGGTCTCCAAGAGACCCAGTACTTC. Translated: CASSSFQGLQETQYF.